These 6 T cell receptor delta chains share one sample of origin, sequenced in a study of gamma-delta chains in newborns, infants, children. TCRdb re-identified clones in the reads via CATT. This table has 5,000 to 7,000 delta-chain clones, 2.6% appearing once. Sequencing input: blood. These receptors came from a child who was a newborn, infant or young child, either healthy, febrile or measles-vaccinated (not recorded which).

This clone was observed a handful of times. The chain has TRDV2 and TRDJ3; 9 bases match TRDD3. Since TCRdb gives no J gene, matching the DNA to germline was used here to assign it. Germline loops: CDR1 GEAIGNYY, CDR2 EKD. The CDR3 extends over 20 amino acids. V shed 5 bases and J 0 bases; nucleotides not matched to a gene: 13. The DNA for the CDR3 is TGTGCCTGTGGCAAACTGGGGGACTCCCCAAGCTCCTGGGACACCCGACAGATGTTTTTC. It yields the protein CACGKLGDSPSSWDTRQMFF.

This clone is categorized as medium-sized. This sample includes further DNA sequences coding for the same CDR3. The chain joins TRDV2 to TRDJ3; 10 nucleotides match TRDD3. Germline V gene sequence: CDR1 GEAIGNYY, CDR2 EKD. The trim removed 0 bases at V and 2 bases at J, leaving 6 bases unmatched. This CDR3 has 19 amino acids. CDR3 nucleotides: TGTGCCTGTGACACCGCGGGGGGATACGCCGCCTGGGACACCCGACAGATGTTTTTC. Protein product: CACDTAGGYAAWDTRQMFF.

Remarks on this clone: A far larger clone is just one base off, so this is likely a read error. This CDR3 is also generated by other DNA sequences in the sample. The chain joins TRDV2 to TRDJ3; 12 bases fit TRDD3. Per the germline V gene, CDR1 is GEAIGNYY and CDR2 is EKD. The CDR3 is made up of 19 amino acids. Trimming took 0 bases from V and 4 from J; bases not matched to a gene: 6. CDR3 bases: TGTGCCTGTGACACCGTACTGGGGGATACCTCATGGGACACCCGACAGATGTTTTTC. It encodes CACDTVLGDTSWDTRQMFF.

Notes on this clone: The same CDR3 can be traced to other DNA sequences in this sample. This chain uses TRDV2 with TRDJ3; D unresolved. V lost 0 bases and J lost 0, with 11 bases in between. This CDR3 is built from 18 residues. Germline CDR1 and CDR2: GEAIGNYY and EKD. The CDR3 spells CACDTAGPSSWDTRQMFF. In DNA form, the CDR3 reads TGTGCCTGTGACACCGCGGGACCCTCCTCCTGGGACACCCGACAGATGTTTTTC.

This clone has just a few counts. This DNA translates differently at residue 15 from the TCRdb protein, which is that of a much larger clone; a read error is likely, and the protein shown is the DNA's own translation. The chain carries TRDV2 and TRDJ3; 8 bases map to TRDD3. The CDR3 covers 17 residues. Germline CDR1 and CDR2: GEAIGNYY and EKD. The CDR3 coding sequence is TGTGCCTGTGACGCCGTACTGGGGGCTTGGGACACCCGACAGACGTTTTTC. Protein: CACDAVLGAWDTRQTFF.

Sample share makes this clone large (0.1 to 1%). The chain combines TRDV2 with TRDJ3; 10 nucleotides agree with TRDD3. Trimming took 0 bases from V and 2 from J; bases not matched to a gene: 3. The CDR3 loop spans 18 amino acids. Germline V CDR1 and CDR2: GEAIGNYY, EKD. The CDR3 is CACDTVGGYAWDTRQMFF. The CDR3, as DNA: TGTGCCTGTGACACCGTAGGGGGATACGCCTGGGACACCCGACAGATGTTTTTC.